This T cell receptor beta chain originates from a study of T cells in Graves' hyperthyroidism and ophthalmopathy (dated by TCRdb to between 2017 and 2020). Concerning the study at large: Peripheral blood was sampled at the time of initial diagnosis, prior to any treatment. To identify distinguishing TCR V-J signatures, a discovery cohort of 90 to 100 patients was used, comprising approximately 40 with Graves' ophthalmopathy and some 60 with stable Graves' hyperthyroidism. Whether ophthalmopathy could be predicted prospectively was tested in an independent validation cohort made up of under 20 hyperthyroidism patients plus 17 patients who later progressed to ophthalmopathy. For training and testing, the 80 to 100 patients in the discovery cohort were randomly divided in a 7:3 ratio. Thyroid tissue and blood T-cell repertoires from about six Graves' hyperthyroidism patients were also compared in the study. After sampling, hyperthyroidism patients received methimazole starting at 30 mg daily, and ophthalmopathy patients received high-dose intravenous methylprednisolone. The paper describes TCR Vbeta CDR3 sequencing of 135 peripheral blood samples, made up of around 41 ophthalmopathy patients, roughly 72 hyperthyroidism patients and 17 progressor patients. The investigation overall reported the following: No statistical method was used to fix the sample size in advance, and group allocation was not hidden from the investigators. During validation, the model predicted progression to ophthalmopathy a median of approximately six months ahead of onset, with around 71% sensitivity and about 72% specificity. A 13 V-J signature model separated ophthalmopathy from stable hyperthyroidism, with 87.88% sensitivity and roughly 81% specificity in cross-validation and 80%/75% in testing. Blood samples also contained most of the expanded thyroid clonotypes (frequency above 0.001), which suggests that blood repertoires may reflect thyroid immune responses.

Trimming removed 3 bases from V and 5 bases from J, leaving 10 bases between the germline ends. The CDR3 starts with the cysteine, ends with the phenylalanine, and has 13 residues. CDR3 DNA is the only sequence kept; it has 39 bases, read in frame from the first base. Looking up the germline V gene (reference sequence) yields CDR1 LNHDA and CDR2 SQIVND. TCR beta CDR3 regions were amplified from RNA transcripts. The TCR CDR3 was subjected to a first round of RT-PCR using the HTBI primer set and the Qiagen OneStep RT-PCR kit. Libraries were constructed in a second round of multiplex PCR, after which size selection and purification were carried out. Sequencing of the libraries was done on an Illumina HiSeq2000 using paired-end 100 bp reads. From the authors' description of their analysis: SOAPnuke was used to process the raw data, throwing out any read that contained adapters or uncalled bases, had a mean Phred below 15, or lacked an exact constant-primer or identifier match. High-quality paired reads were merged with COPE v1.2.5, and unique nucleotide sequences were defined as clonotypes. Clonotypes were aligned to IMGT TRBV, TRBD and TRBJ reference segments using MiTCR v1.1. Analysis was restricted to V-J combinations with a frequency above 0.0001, which covered about 99% of repertoires. A TCS score was defined as the ratio between F50 (clonal expansion) and ExV (chaos), using BLOSUM62-based TCRdist between CDR3 peptides within each V-J. Welch's t-statistics and random forest reduced some 510 V-J features to 13, which were used in a naive Bayes classifier (R e1071). TCRdb applied fastp at Q25 and MiXCR to the public reads, then kept only in-frame beta chains. Every entry covers one CDR3 protein and lists the most common genes and DNA from its rows. The V and J calls and clone size come from TCRdb's table, not from the authors' own analysis. The sample table records around 600,000 distinct CDR3 sequences; about 14% of these occur just once. Of the sample, roughly an eighth is held by the ten largest clones.

In the ophthalmopathy patients, disease was moderately to severely active, with a Clinical Activity Score of 3 or more, a NOSPECS grade of 4 or more, and a duration of less than 3 months. Exclusion was applied to patients with uncontrolled infections, other autoimmune diseases, pregnancy or lactation. Diagnoses were based on clinical symptoms, serum thyroxine and TRAb, thyroid ultrasound and orbital computed tomography. PBMCs were isolated from more than 8 ml of fresh peripheral blood by Ficoll-Paque density gradient centrifugation. Trizol reagent was used to extract total RNA, and RNA quality was then checked on an Agilent 2100 Bioanalyzer. About this clonotype itself: The antigen it recognizes is unknown. Nothing much larger sits one base from this clone, and base qualities are not available.

The sequence came from a woman in her forties or fifties with Graves' ophthalmopathy. Sequencing was performed on blood. This chain is built from TRBV19 and TRBJ2-5, with an unclear D gene assignment. The CDR3 region has the sequence CASSITNGETQYF. The DNA is as follows: TGTGCCAGTAGTATCACTAACGGGGAGACCCAGTACTTC.